This entry lists 15 T cell receptor beta chains sequenced from one sample in a study of CD8 T cells in Susac syndrome. Random hexamers were used to reverse transcribe 0.5 to 1 ug of RNA. TCRdb independently ran MiXCR on the immunoSEQ multiplex PCR reads; one entry per CDR3 protein. The sample lists about 100,000 distinct CDR3 sequences; just under 95% were seen once. Sequencing was performed on CD8+ T cells from PBMCs. These receptor sequences come from a human donor in good health.

The rearrangement links TRBV2 to TRBJ1-5; 7 positions match TRBD1. CDR1 is SNHLY and CDR2 is FYNNEI in the germline V gene. V was pared by 6 bases and J by 0 bases, with 11 bases of the junction left unmatched. The CDR3 is 17 amino acids. The CDR3 region has the DNA TGTGCCAGCAGCGCCGGGACAGAGAGATATAGCAATCAGCCCCAGCATTTT. Amino acid sequence: CASSAGTERYSNQPQHF.

The chain combines TRBV7-2 with TRBJ2-5; 7 bases line up with TRBD1. The ends lost 3 bases at V and 4 bases at J; junction bases unmatched: 8. The germline V gene encodes CDR1 SGHTA and CDR2 FQGNSA. CDR3 length: 15 amino acids. The CDR3 is CASSFLRGLGETQYF. CDR3 sequence (DNA): TGTGCCAGCAGCTTCCTAAGGGGGCTGGGAGAGACCCAGTACTTC. The full variable domain, rest sourced from reference TRBV7-2 and TRBJ2-5, is GAGVSQSPSNKVTEKGKDVELRCDPISGHTALYWYRQSLGQGLEFLIYFQGNSAPDKSGLPSDRFSAERTGGSVSTLTIQRTQQEDSAVYLCASSFLRGLGETQYFGPGTRLLVL.

The chain recombines TRBV3-1 with TRBJ1-5, with 9 positions matching TRBD1. With V trimmed by 1 base and J by 6 bases, 4 bases remained unmatched. The CDR3 sequence is 15 residues long. CDR1 LGHDT and CDR2 YNNKEL come from the germline V gene (reference sequence). The CDR3 region is CASSQGTGDGQPQHF. For the CDR3, the DNA is TGTGCCAGCAGCCAAGGGACAGGGGACGGTCAGCCCCAGCATTTT.

The genes are TRBV7-8 and TRBJ1-1; a weak D match, TRBD1 (5 bases). V lost 1 base and J 7 bases, leaving 13 bases between the germline ends. From germline, CDR1 is SGHVS and CDR2 FQNEAQ. This CDR3 is built from 14 residues. The CDR3 region has the DNA TGTGCCAGCAGCTTAGGGTGGGAGGGGAATGAAGCTTTCTTT. This gives the protein CASSLGWEGNEAFF.

This sequence joins TRBV7-7 and TRBJ2-5; possible D gene TRBD2, 5 bases. V lost 1 base and J lost 9, with 9 bases in between. The CDR3 totals 12 residues. Per germline, CDR1 SSHAT and CDR2 FNYEAQ (reference sequence). The CDR3 sequence: CASSLGYGAQYF. CDR3 nucleotide sequence: TGTGCCAGCAGCTTAGGCTACGGGGCCCAGTACTTC.

The sample holds one count of this clonotype. The V and J genes are TRBV29-1 and TRBJ2-7, with D perhaps TRBD1 (6 bases). Trimming shortened V by 6 bases and J by 7 bases, and 13 bases separated the two germline ends. The germline CDR1 and CDR2 sequences are SQVTM and ANQGSEA. CDR3 length: 11 residues. CDR3 nucleotide sequence: TGCAGCGTCAACGAACAGGGTGAGCAGTACTTC. This translates into CSVNEQGEQYF.

The chain combines TRBV6-6 with TRBJ2-1, with 12 nucleotides matching TRBD2. The CDR3 sequence is 15 residues long. V gave up 7 bases and J gave up 8 bases; unmatched junction bases: 9. Germline loops: CDR1 MNHNY, CDR2 SVGAGI (reference sequence). This chain's CDR3 is CASTHLAGGPHEQFF. Written as DNA, the CDR3 is TGTGCCAGCACCCATCTAGCGGGGGGGCCCCATGAGCAGTTCTTC.

The chain recombines TRBV20-1 with TRBJ2-7, with D perhaps matching TRBD1 or TRBD2 (5 bases each). This CDR3 region has 13 residues. Trimming shortened V by 5 bases and J by 1 base, and 12 bases separated the two germline ends. Germline V CDR1 and CDR2: DFQATT, SNEGSKA (reference sequence). DNA of the CDR3: TGCAGTGCTTCCGGGACGGTTTCCTACGAGCAGTACTTC. This encodes CSASGTVSYEQYF.

The chain employs TRBV29-1 and TRBJ2-1, with TRBD2 matching 7 bases. CDR3 size: 16 residues. Germline CDR1 is SQVTM and CDR2 is ANQGSEA. Unmatched junction bases numbered 12, after V lost 5 bases and J lost 2 bases. The CDR3 DNA reads TGCAGCGTTCTTCTAGCGGCGGAGAACGCCTACAATGAGCAGTTCTTC. Translation: CSVLLAAENAYNEQFF.

V usage is TRBV10-3 and J usage is TRBJ2-1; D perhaps matches TRBD2 (7 bases). Germline values: CDR1 ENHRY, CDR2 SYGVKD. This CDR3 has 16 amino acids. Deletions cut 3 bases from V and 6 bases from J, with 18 bases between. The CDR3 region has the DNA TGTGCCATCAGTGAACCCGGGGAGGGGGAGCTCAATGAGCAGTTCTTC. It codes for CAISEPGEGELNEQFF.

The rearrangement links TRBV6-5 to TRBJ1-1; no reliable D call. Germline V lookup: CDR1 MNHEY, CDR2 SVGAGI. The CDR3 totals 13 residues. V gave up 8 bases and J gave up 5 bases, with 15 bases separating them. The CDR3, as DNA: TGTGCCAGCTGGTCCCTGGGGAAGACTGAAGCTTTCTTT. As protein: CASWSLGKTEAFF.

V gene TRBV6-5 combines with J gene TRBJ2-7; no clear D. The CDR3 loop spans 11 amino acids. V lost 2 bases and J lost 7, with 6 bases in between. The germline V gene encodes CDR1 MNHEY and CDR2 SVGAGI. CDR3 coding DNA: TGTGCCAGCAGTTACGGGCGGGAGCAGTACTTC. It specifies CASSYGREQYF.

The chain links TRBV19 to TRBJ2-3; D may be TRBD1 or TRBD2 (6 bases each). There are 13 residues in the CDR3. Deletions cut 10 bases from V and 5 bases from J, with 16 bases between. Germline V gene data show CDR1 as LNHDA and CDR2 as SQIVND (reference sequence). CDR3 in DNA: TGTGCCATAAGCTGGGGGGCCGGAGATACGCAGTATTTT. It translates to CAISWGAGDTQYF.

J is TRBJ1-3 and V is TRBV27; D ambiguous. V lost 5 bases to trimming and J lost 0 bases, with 11 bases between them. This CDR3 has 15 amino acids. Germline lookup yields CDR1 MNHEY and CDR2 SMNVEV (reference sequence). In DNA, the CDR3 is TGTGCCAGCAGTCAGGACGGAGACTCTGGAAACACCATATATTTT. It yields the protein CASSQDGDSGNTIYF.

The rearrangement links TRBV27 to TRBJ1-5, with TRBD1 matching over 7 bases. The CDR3 sequence is 14 residues long. Germline lookup yields CDR1 MNHEY and CDR2 SMNVEV (reference sequence). Unmatched junction bases numbered 8, after V lost 6 bases and J lost 6 bases. CDR3 amino acids: CASRFQGGTQPQHF. Here the CDR3 DNA reads TGTGCCAGCAGATTTCAGGGGGGGACTCAGCCCCAGCATTTT.